Listed here are 4 T cell receptor beta chains from one sample, sequenced in a study of Ad26.COV2.S vaccination and SARS-CoV-2 variants. The treatment here: 15 to 20 received Ad26.COV2.S at low or high dose, single or two shots; five or six received placebo; per-sample allocation not given. The study sampled participants on day 63 after the first vaccine or placebo injection. Repertoires were generated with immunoSEQ multiplex PCR, while TCRdb's copy carries only in-frame clones and drops some. Of some 340,000 clones in the sample, around 84% were seen once. The sequences come from peripheral blood, collected in a trial of Ad26.COV2.S vaccine versus placebo. These receptor sequences come from a person aged 18 to 59 who received the Ad26.COV2.S COVID-19 vaccine or a placebo.

This chain links TRBV6-4 with TRBJ2-6, with TRBD2 as a possible D gene (6 bases). CDR3 length: 14 residues. CDR1 and CDR2 (germline): MRHNA, SNTAGT. V was clipped by 4 bases and J by 2 bases, with 6 bases between them. The DNA of the CDR3 is TGTGCCAGCAGTGCGGGGGCTGGGGCCAACGTCCTGACTTTC. Its protein product is CASSAGAGANVLTF.

V gene TRBV6-5 combines with J gene TRBJ1-5, with D perhaps matching TRBD1 (5 bases). The CDR3 totals 15 residues. V shed 6 bases and J shed 2 bases, with 14 bases lying between them. Germline V gives CDR1 MNHEY, CDR2 SVGAGI. The CDR3, as DNA: TGTGCCAGCAGAACGACAGTCGGTGGCAATCAGCCCCAGCATTTT. Encoded protein: CASRTTVGGNQPQHF.

The genes are TRBV5-4 and TRBJ1-1; tentative D call: TRBD1 (5 bases). Trimming took 3 bases from V and 8 from J, leaving 23 bases between them. The germline V gene encodes CDR1 SGHNT and CDR2 YYREEE (reference sequence). CDR3 size: 16 residues. The CDR3 DNA reads TGTGCCAGCAGCTCCAAAACGGGCCGAGGGGTGGCAGAAGCTTTCTTT. Amino acids: CASSSKTGRGVAEAFF.

This chain uses TRBV6-5 with TRBJ2-7; tentatively, D is TRBD1 (5 bases). Germline values: CDR1 MNHEY, CDR2 SVGAGI. V was trimmed by 6 bases and J by 2 bases, leaving 17 bases between them. The CDR3 spans 15 residues. The CDR3 coding sequence is TGTGCCAGCAGGCCAGGCACAGGTGATCCCTACGAGCAGTACTTC. Translation: CASRPGTGDPYEQYF.